These 25 T cell receptor beta chains were sequenced from one sample in a study of blood T cell repertoires in COVID-19. Assay: immunoSEQ multiplex PCR; the TCRdb copy retains only in-frame clones and omits some. Of 150,000 to 200,000 clones listed, 80% to 90% were seen once; the top ten hold roughly 8.2%. The sequencing sample was made of peripheral blood. These receptors were taken from a man between 60 and 75 years old with acute or convalescent COVID-19.

The rearrangement links TRBV7-3 to TRBJ1-1; 8 nucleotides match TRBD1. Germline CDR1 is SGHTA and CDR2 is FQGTGA. V shed 2 bases, J shed 0 bases, and the junction held 2 bases outside the gene matches. The CDR3 runs 15 residues. The CDR3 loop is CASSLAGGMNTEAFF. CDR3 nucleotide sequence: TGTGCCAGCAGCTTAGCAGGGGGCATGAACACTGAAGCTTTCTTT.

The chain couples TRBV28 to TRBJ2-3, with TRBD2 matching over 10 bases. V gave up 7 bases and J gave up 4 bases; unmatched junction bases: 11. Germline V gives CDR1 MDHEN, CDR2 SYDVKM. This CDR3 comprises 16 residues. In DNA form, the CDR3 reads TGTGCCAGCAAATTCCTTAGCGGGAGGAGTGCAGATACGCAGTATTTT. Protein: CASKFLSGRSADTQYF.

V is TRBV9 and J is TRBJ2-2; TRBD2 matches at 9 bases. In germline, CDR1 is SGDLS, CDR2 YYNGEE. This CDR3 is built from 15 residues. V shed 0 bases and J 5 bases; nucleotides not matched to a gene: 2. CDR3 amino acids: CASSVGLAGTGELFF. The CDR3 region has the DNA TGTGCCAGCAGCGTAGGTCTAGCGGGAACCGGGGAGCTGTTTTTT.

This rearrangement joins TRBV3-1 (or the pseudogene TRBV3-2) to TRBJ1-1; D is uncertain. Germline values: CDR1 LGHDT, CDR2 YNNKEL (reference sequence). CDR3 length equals 15 residues. The V gene lost 7 bases and the J gene lost 2 bases, with 17 bases spanning the gap. For the CDR3, the DNA is TGTGCCAGCACCCTAGGGAGGGTGGAAAACACTGAAGCTTTCTTT. Encoded protein: CASTLGRVENTEAFF.

This chain joins TRBV5-1 and TRBJ2-6; D is perhaps TRBD1 (6 bases). The CDR3 sequence is 15 residues long. Trimming left V 0 bases short and J 2 bases short, with 6 bases between. Germline CDR1 SGHRS, CDR2 YFSETQ. The CDR3: CASSLDRAGANVLTF. The CDR3 DNA is TGCGCCAGCAGCTTGGACAGGGCTGGGGCCAACGTCCTGACTTTC.

The chain combines TRBV28 with TRBJ1-1; tentative D call: TRBD1 (5 bases). V was cut by 1 base and J by 0 bases, with 9 bases left in between. Germline V lookup: CDR1 MDHEN, CDR2 SYDVKM. The CDR3 consists of 15 residues. CDR3 bases: TGTGCCAGCAGTTTATCGACAGAGTTGAACACTGAAGCTTTCTTT. Protein product: CASSLSTELNTEAFF.

This sequence joins TRBV5-8 and TRBJ2-3; the D gene is possibly TRBD2 (6 bases). This CDR3 is built from 14 residues. Trimming removed 5 bases at V and 2 bases at J, with 12 bases between. CDR1 is SGHTS and CDR2 is YDEGEE in the germline V gene. CDR3 bases: TGTGCCAGCAGGTCTCCGGGAGTCACAGATACGCAGTATTTT. Its translation is CASRSPGVTDTQYF.

V is TRBV28 and J is TRBJ1-3; D is perhaps TRBD1 (5 bases). This CDR3 has 13 amino acids. Trimming cost V 7 bases and J 6 bases, with 13 bases left between them. Germline V lookup: CDR1 MDHEN, CDR2 SYDVKM. CDR3: CASTYGGANTIYF. For the CDR3, the DNA is TGTGCCAGCACATATGGAGGGGCAAACACCATATATTTT.

This sequence joins TRBV18 and TRBJ2-7, with 7 positions matching TRBD2. Per the germline V gene, CDR1 is KGHSH and CDR2 is LQKENI. The CDR3 consists of 12 residues. J gave up 5 bases and V 3 bases, and 1 base lay outside the gene matches. CDR3 region: CASSPGRDEQYF. As DNA, the CDR3 is TGTGCCAGCTCACCGGGGAGGGACGAGCAGTACTTC.

The V call is TRBV19, the J call TRBJ1-2; D is unresolved. The CDR3 is 12 residues long. The V gene's germline CDR1 is LNHDA and CDR2 SQIVND (reference sequence). V lost 4 bases and J 6 bases, leaving 9 bases between the germline ends. The CDR3 sequence: CASSTGWHGYTF. For the CDR3, the DNA is TGTGCCAGTAGTACAGGCTGGCATGGCTACACCTTC.

The chain carries TRBV6-5 and TRBJ1-2, with D maybe TRBD1 (5 bases). The CDR3 spans 15 residues. Looked up from germline, CDR1 is MNHEY and CDR2 is SVGAGI. V gave up 8 bases and J gave up 3 bases, with 19 bases separating them. In nucleotides, the CDR3 is TGTGCCAGCGGAGGGAGGGGAAATTGGGACTATGGCTACACCTTC. Residues: CASGGRGNWDYGYTF.

This clone was seen once. The gene calls are TRBV18 and TRBJ1-2, with D unresolved. This CDR3 spans 13 amino acids. V was shortened by 1 base and J by 4 bases, with 7 bases between the two germline ends. Germline assignment: CDR1 KGHSH and CDR2 LQKENI. CDR3 residues: CASSPRERYGYTF. The CDR3 bases are TGTGCCAGCTCACCACGCGAACGCTATGGCTACACCTTC.

This chain joins TRBV6-5 and TRBJ1-5, with 7 bases identical to TRBD1. The length of the CDR3 is 15 residues. After removal of 2 bases from V and 4 bases from J, the junction contained 5 bases not matched to a gene. CDR1 and CDR2 from the germline V gene are MNHEY and SVGAGI. The DNA of the CDR3 is TGTGCCAGCAGTTACACCGGGACAGCTAATCAGCCCCAGCATTTT. Encoded protein: CASSYTGTANQPQHF.

The chain has TRBV9 and TRBJ2-4, with 10 bases matching TRBD2. The CDR3 totals 18 residues. Germline CDR1 SGDLS, CDR2 YYNGEE. Trimming removed 0 bases from V and 5 bases from J; junction bases left unmatched: 11. In DNA, the CDR3 is TGTGCCAGCAGCGTAGAAGCGGGAGGGCCGGGTTGGGAAAACATTCAGTACTTC. Its translation is CASSVEAGGPGWENIQYF. The full variable domain, its missing parts supplied by reference TRBV9 and TRBJ2-4, is DSGVTQTPKHLITATGQRVTLRCSPRSGDLSVYWYQQSLDQGLQFLIQYYNGEERAKGNILERFSAQQFPDLHSELNLSSLELGDSALYFCASSVEAGGPGWENIQYFGAGTRLSVL.

The chain recombines TRBV3-1 (or the pseudogene TRBV3-2) with TRBJ2-7, with TRBD2 identical over 9 bases. Germline CDR1 LGHDT, CDR2 YNNKEL (reference sequence). The CDR3 loop spans 17 amino acids. J lost 0 bases, V lost 7 bases, and 13 bases had no gene match. CDR3 residues: CASTKRAGGSSSYEQYF. Written as DNA, the CDR3 is TGTGCCAGCACCAAACGGGCGGGAGGGAGTAGCTCCTACGAGCAGTACTTC.

This chain connects TRBV7-9 to TRBJ1-1, with D tentatively TRBD1 (5 bases). The V gene lost 5 bases and the J gene lost 6 bases, with 16 bases spanning the gap. The CDR3 loop spans 14 amino acids. In germline, CDR1 is SEHNR, CDR2 FQNEAQ (reference sequence). The CDR3 DNA is TGTGCCAGCAGCCGCGCGGGGGGACTGTCTGAAGCTTTCTTT. It translates to CASSRAGGLSEAFF.

The CDR3 here is CASSRRQEVGNTIYF. In nucleotides, the CDR3 is TGTGCCAGTAGTAGAAGACAGGAGGTTGGAAACACCATATATTTT. J is TRBJ1-3 and V is TRBV19; D may be TRBD1 (6 bases). The V gene's germline CDR1 is LNHDA and CDR2 SQIVND (reference sequence). V shed 4 bases and J shed 3 bases, with 13 bases lying between them. The CDR3 length is 15 residues.

Only a few counts were recorded for this clone. This rearrangement joins TRBV11-1 to TRBJ2-7, with D possibly matching TRBD2 (6 bases). The CDR3 has 13 residues. V was pared by 5 bases and J by 1 base, with 9 bases between. Per germline, CDR1 SGHAT and CDR2 FQDESV (reference sequence). CDR3 residues: CASSTRESYEQYF. CDR3 sequence (DNA): TGTGCCAGCAGCACCCGGGAGTCCTACGAGCAGTACTTC.

V and J are TRBV28 and TRBJ2-1, with a weak D call TRBD2 (5 bases). Trimming left V 2 bases short and J 4 bases short, with 9 bases between. Germline CDR1 is MDHEN and CDR2 is SYDVKM. The length of the CDR3 is 14 residues. CDR3 sequence: CASSLRADYNEQFF. CDR3 nucleotides: TGTGCCAGCAGTTTAAGAGCGGATTACAATGAGCAGTTCTTC.

The chain is built from TRBV5-1 and TRBJ2-3; 9 nucleotides line up with TRBD2. The V gene end was trimmed by 4 bases and the J gene end by 1 base; junction bases not matched to a gene: 4. The CDR3 runs 15 residues. The germline CDR1 and CDR2 sequences are SGHRS and YFSETQ. CDR3: CASSPWTSGTDTQYF. DNA of the CDR3: TGCGCCAGCAGCCCCTGGACTAGCGGCACAGATACGCAGTATTTT. Supplemented by reference TRBV5-1 and TRBJ2-3, the full variable domain reads KAGVTQTPRYLIKTRGQQVTLSCSPISGHRSVSWYQQTPGQGLQFLFEYFSETQRNKGNFPGRFSGRQFSNSRSEMNVSTLELGDSALYLCASSPWTSGTDTQYFGPGTRLTVL.

The DNA of the CDR3 is TGTGCCAGCAGCCGGGAGCGATACGAGCAGTACTTC. As protein: CASSRERYEQYF. The V call is TRBV2, the J call TRBJ2-7, with TRBD2 as a possible D gene (6 bases). Germline V gives CDR1 SNHLY, CDR2 FYNNEI. The CDR3 runs 12 residues. With 6 bases removed from V and 4 bases from J, the gap between germline ends came to 10 bases.

The V gene is TRBV5-1, the J gene TRBJ2-3; possibly TRBD1 for D (6 bases). The V end lost 3 bases, the J end lost 6 bases, and 11 bases lay between the germline ends. The CDR3 has 13 amino acids. Germline V gene data show CDR1 as SGHRS and CDR2 as YFSETQ. DNA of the CDR3: TGCGCCAGCAGCTCACAGGGTGAGGATACGCAGTATTTT. Protein: CASSSQGEDTQYF.

This clone was seen a few times. The chain uses TRBV7-3 and TRBJ2-2; 7 bases are shared with TRBD1. V shed 1 base and J 5 bases; nucleotides not matched to a gene: 7. Looked up from germline, CDR1 is SGHTA and CDR2 is FQGTGA. CDR3 length: 16 residues. In DNA, the CDR3 is TGTGCCAGCAGCTTAATCGGGACAGCATTAACCGGGGAGCTGTTTTTT. It codes for CASSLIGTALTGELFF. Full variable domain (outside the CDR3, taken from reference TRBV7-3 and TRBJ2-2): GAGVSQTPSNKVTEKGKYVELRCDPISGHTALYWYRQSLGQGPEFLIYFQGTGAADDSGLPNDRFFAVRPEGSVSTLKIQRTERGDSAVYLCASSLIGTALTGELFFGEGSRLTVL.

The V gene is TRBV5-1, the J gene TRBJ2-7; D might be TRBD2 (5 bases). This CDR3 spans 14 amino acids. V gave up 1 base and J gave up 2 bases, with 10 bases separating them. Germline CDR1 is SGHRS and CDR2 is YFSETQ. CDR3 protein: CASSLSGGTYEQYF. The DNA for the CDR3 is TGCGCCAGCAGCTTGAGCGGCGGAACCTACGAGCAGTACTTC. Complete variable domain (other parts from reference TRBV5-1 and TRBJ2-7): KAGVTQTPRYLIKTRGQQVTLSCSPISGHRSVSWYQQTPGQGLQFLFEYFSETQRNKGNFPGRFSGRQFSNSRSEMNVSTLELGDSALYLCASSLSGGTYEQYFGPGTRLTVT.

The rearrangement links TRBV16 to TRBJ1-2; D may be TRBD1 (6 bases). The germline V gene encodes CDR1 KGHSY and CDR2 FQNENV. The ends were cut back, 4 bases at V and 4 bases at J, with 16 bases in the middle. The CDR3 sequence is 15 residues long. CDR3 DNA: TGTGCCAGCAGCCCCCTGGGGGCCCGCGGCTATGGCTACACCTTC. Translating it yields CASSPLGARGYGYTF.